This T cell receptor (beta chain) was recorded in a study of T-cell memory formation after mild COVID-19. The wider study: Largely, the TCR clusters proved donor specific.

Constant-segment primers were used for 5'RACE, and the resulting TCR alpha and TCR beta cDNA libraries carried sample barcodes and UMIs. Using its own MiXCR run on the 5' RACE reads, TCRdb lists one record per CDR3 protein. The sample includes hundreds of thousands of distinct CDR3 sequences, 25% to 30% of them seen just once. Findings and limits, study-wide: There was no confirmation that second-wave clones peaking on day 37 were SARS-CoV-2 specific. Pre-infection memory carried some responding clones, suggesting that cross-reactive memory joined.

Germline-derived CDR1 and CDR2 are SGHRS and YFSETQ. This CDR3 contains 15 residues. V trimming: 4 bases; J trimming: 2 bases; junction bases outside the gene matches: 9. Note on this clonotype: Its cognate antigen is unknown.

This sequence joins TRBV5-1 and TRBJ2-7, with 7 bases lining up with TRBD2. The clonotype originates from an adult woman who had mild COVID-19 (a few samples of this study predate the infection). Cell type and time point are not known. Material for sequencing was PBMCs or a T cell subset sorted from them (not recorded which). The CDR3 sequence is CASSPEASGPYEQYF. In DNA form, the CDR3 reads TGCGCCAGCAGCCCGGAAGCTAGCGGCCCCTACGAGCAGTACTTC.